Below are 15 T cell receptor beta chains sequenced from a single sample in a study of graft-versus-host responses after intestinal transplantation. Tissue from the graft was processed to free its intraepithelial and lamina propria lymphocytes. Produced via immunoSEQ multiplex PCR; TCRdb's table is partial and in-frame only. The sample includes roughly 27,000 clones, 80% to 85% of them seen just once. The material was ileum tissue, obtained 98 days after intestinal transplantation. These receptors originate from a human patient who received an intestinal transplant, so some T cells may come from the graft donor.

This clone was counted a single time. The chain joins TRBV11-2 to TRBJ2-5; 11 nucleotides line up with TRBD2. The length of the CDR3 is 17 residues. Germline V gene sequence: CDR1 SGHAT, CDR2 FQNNGV. V shed 2 bases, J shed 3 bases, and the junction held 8 bases outside the gene matches. The CDR3, as DNA: TGTGCCAGCAGCTTATCCCTACTGACTAGCGGGGAAGAGACCCAGTACTTC. It yields the protein CASSLSLLTSGEETQYF.

This rearrangement joins TRBV11-2 to TRBJ2-7; 7 bases line up with TRBD2. The CDR3 spans 16 residues. V lost 5 bases to trimming and J lost 0 bases; unmatched junction nucleotides: 10. The V gene's germline CDR1 is SGHAT and CDR2 FQNNGV. The CDR3 DNA reads TGTGCCAGCAGCGAAATCAGCGGGGCTAGCTCCTACGAGCAGTACTTC. It specifies CASSEISGASSYEQYF.

In this sample, this clone turned up once. V is TRBV5-4 and J is TRBJ2-3, with D possibly being TRBD2 (6 bases). V was shortened by 0 bases and J by 2 bases, with 19 bases between the two germline ends. CDR3 length: 18 amino acids. Germline V lookup: CDR1 SGHNT, CDR2 YYREEE (reference sequence). In DNA form, the CDR3 reads TGTGCCAGCAGCTTGGCCAACGGTTACGCGGGGATCACAGATACGCAGTATTTT. This translates into CASSLANGYAGITDTQYF.

V is TRBV11-2 and J is TRBJ1-1; D remains unclear. Germline loops: CDR1 SGHAT, CDR2 FQNNGV. CDR3 size: 11 residues. Trimming cost V 3 bases and J 11 bases, with 10 bases left between them. CDR3: CASSLQTRAFF. The CDR3 DNA is TGTGCCAGCAGCTTGCAGACGCGGGCTTTCTTT.

The rearrangement uses TRBV12-5 and TRBJ2-3, with 10 bases identical to TRBD2. CDR1 is LGHNT, CDR2 FRNRAP, per germline. This CDR3 has 17 residues. V trimming: 0 bases; J trimming: 1 base; junction bases outside the gene matches: 4. CDR3 sequence (DNA): TGTGCTAGTGGTTTGGTAGAGGGGACTAGCGGCACAGATACGCAGTATTTT. It specifies CASGLVEGTSGTDTQYF.

The table lists this clone with a few counts. V and J are TRBV7-9 and TRBJ2-4, with TRBD1 matching over 7 bases. This CDR3 has 14 amino acids. Trimming cost V 5 bases and J 6 bases; bases outside gene matches: 7. The germline V gene has CDR1 SEHNR and CDR2 FQNEAQ (reference sequence). This CDR3 is CASSPGQSSNIQYF. CDR3 sequence (DNA): TGTGCCAGCAGCCCGGGACAGTCCTCAAACATTCAGTACTTC.

V is TRBV5-6 and J is TRBJ2-5, with D tentatively TRBD1 or TRBD2 (5 bases each). CDR3 length: 13 amino acids. V lost 4 bases, J lost 8 bases, and 15 bases lay in between. Germline V lookup: CDR1 SGHDT, CDR2 YYEEEE. This CDR3 is CASSPGPTGTQYF. CDR3 coding DNA: TGTGCCAGCAGCCCGGGGCCCACTGGAACCCAGTACTTC.

This clone has just a few counts. The chain combines TRBV27 with TRBJ1-2, with D maybe TRBD1 (5 bases). Trimming took 6 bases from V and 4 from J, leaving 15 bases between them. This CDR3 contains 14 residues. Germline V gene sequence: CDR1 MNHEY, CDR2 SMNVEV (reference sequence). For the CDR3, the DNA is TGTGCCAGCAGCCAGGCCTTGGGGCCCTATGGCTACACCTTC. Translating it yields CASSQALGPYGYTF.

The chain has TRBV5-6 and TRBJ1-3, with D maybe TRBD1 (5 bases). Germline V gene lookup returns CDR1 SGHDT and CDR2 YYEEEE. The CDR3 contains 14 residues. V lost 2 bases, J lost 4 bases, and 10 bases lay in between. CDR3 in DNA: TGTGCCAGCAGCTTTTGGGGACTCGGAAACACCATATATTTT. Encoded protein: CASSFWGLGNTIYF.

V is TRBV9 and J is TRBJ2-2; D remains ambiguous. The CDR3 is 16 amino acids. V lost 4 bases and J lost 1, with 14 bases in between. Germline-derived CDR1 and CDR2 are SGDLS and YYNGEE. The CDR3 region is CASSNLPPGNTGELFF. DNA of the CDR3: TGTGCCAGCAGCAACCTACCCCCAGGGAACACCGGGGAGCTGTTTTTT.

This chain joins TRBV6-1 and TRBJ1-6; D is ambiguous. V gave up 4 bases and J gave up 9 bases, with 19 bases separating them. This CDR3 contains 16 residues. Germline CDR1 MNHNS, CDR2 SASEGT. This CDR3 is CASSVVADVAVSPLHF. CDR3 bases: TGTGCCAGCAGTGTCGTCGCTGATGTTGCTGTTTCACCCCTCCACTTT.

The chain joins TRBV4-2 to TRBJ2-3, with TRBD2 identical over 8 bases. The V gene end was trimmed by 5 bases and the J gene end by 2 bases; junction bases not matched to a gene: 6. CDR3 length equals 15 residues. Germline V lookup: CDR1 LGHNA, CDR2 YNFKEQ. DNA of the CDR3: TGTGCCAGCAGCTTCCGTAGCGGGGTCACAGATACGCAGTATTTT. Protein: CASSFRSGVTDTQYF.

The chain combines TRBV29-1 with TRBJ1-1; D ambiguous. The CDR3 sequence is 14 residues long. V was pared by 6 bases and J by 2 bases, with 16 bases between. Germline V gene lookup returns CDR1 SQVTM and CDR2 ANQGSEA. The CDR3 here is CSVDGRGGNTEAFF. The CDR3 DNA reads as TGCAGCGTCGACGGTCGGGGTGGTAACACTGAAGCTTTCTTT.

The J gene is TRBJ2-3, the V gene TRBV30, with D unclear. The CDR3 length is 14 residues. Germline values: CDR1 GTSNPN, CDR2 SVGIG (reference sequence). V was clipped by 4 bases and J by 3 bases, with 14 bases between them. CDR3 sequence (DNA): TGTGCCTGGACCAACGGTATTGGGACAGATACGCAGTATTTT. Its protein is CAWTNGIGTDTQYF.

This clone occurred once. The chain links TRBV6-5 to TRBJ1-1; the match to TRBD1 covers 9 bases. This CDR3 contains 14 residues. V shed 8 bases, J shed 6 bases, and the junction held 10 bases outside the gene matches. Germline CDR1 is MNHEY and CDR2 is SVGAGI. For the CDR3, the DNA is TGTGCCAGCGCCCGGGACAGGGACTCCGCTGAAGCTTTCTTT. Its translation: CASARDRDSAEAFF.